The 27 T cell receptor beta chains below come from one sample, sequenced in a study of CD8+ T cells in alopecia areata. Described treatment: oral pan-JAK inhibitor, 5-10 mg twice daily. Following extraction, RNA underwent reverse transcription to cDNA, which served as the sequencing template. Assay used: immunoSEQ multiplex PCR; TCRdb lists only in-frame clones, some missing. The repertoire holds 150,000 or so clones, 65% seen once, with 0.7% to 1% in the top ten. Sequencing used CD4+ T cells sorted from blood, obtained at week 4, from a patient treated with tofacitinib. The source of these receptors is a human donor with alopecia areata.

The rearrangement links TRBV6-5 to TRBJ1-2; TRBD1 matches at 7 bases. The CDR3 is made up of 14 amino acids. Germline trimming cut 6 bases from V and 8 bases from J; bases unmatched to any gene: 12. Germline V gene data show CDR1 as MNHEY and CDR2 as SVGAGI. The CDR3 nucleotides read TGTGCCAGCAGGGCGGGACAGCCCGTCGGGGGCTACACCTTC. Protein sequence: CASRAGQPVGGYTF.

The chain links TRBV11-2 to TRBJ2-6; unclear D gene. Germline CDR1 and CDR2: SGHAT and FQNNGV. This CDR3 is built from 17 residues. V lost 5 bases and J 8 bases, leaving 22 bases between the germline ends. CDR3 residues: CASSPPRRILLPNVLTF. In DNA form, the CDR3 reads TGTGCCAGCAGCCCCCCGCGACGGATCCTCTTGCCCAACGTCCTGACTTTC.

The chain links TRBV30 to TRBJ2-4; maybe TRBD2 (6 bases). The CDR3 is 15 residues long. Germline V gene sequence: CDR1 GTSNPN, CDR2 SVGIG (reference sequence). V lost 5 bases to trimming and J lost 0 bases, with 14 bases between them. Here the CDR3 DNA reads TGTGCCTGGGGCATGGCGGGGCTAGCCAAAAACATTCAGTACTTC. Its protein is CAWGMAGLAKNIQYF.

This chain uses TRBV2 with TRBJ1-5; D is undetermined. The CDR3 sequence is 14 residues long. Looked up from germline, CDR1 is SNHLY and CDR2 is FYNNEI. V was cut by 0 bases and J by 6 bases, with 9 bases left in between. In nucleotides, the CDR3 is TGTGCCAGCAGTGAAGCCCGGGTGGGTCAGCCCCAGCATTTT. It codes for CASSEARVGQPQHF.

This clone appeared once. The chain couples TRBV6-1 to TRBJ2-5; 8 nucleotides align to TRBD1. J gave up 5 bases and V 6 bases, and 11 bases lay outside the gene matches. Germline CDR1 reads MNHNS; CDR2 reads SASEGT. The CDR3 is made up of 15 amino acids. Here the CDR3 DNA reads TGTGCCAGCAGGGATGAGCAGGGGGCCGGGGAGACCCAGTACTTC. This gives the protein CASRDEQGAGETQYF.

This rearrangement joins TRBV29-1 to TRBJ1-1; no clear D gene. Looked up from germline, CDR1 is SQVTM and CDR2 is ANQGSEA. The V and J ends lost 7 bases and 2 bases respectively, with 14 bases between them. The CDR3 consists of 13 residues. Written as DNA, the CDR3 is TGCAGCGCCATCGGACTGGGAAACACTGAAGCTTTCTTT. It is translated as CSAIGLGNTEAFF.

This sequence joins TRBV30 and TRBJ1-3, with D unclear. V lost 2 bases to trimming and J lost 0 bases, with 5 bases between them. Germline V gene lookup returns CDR1 GTSNPN and CDR2 SVGIG (reference sequence). CDR3 size: 13 residues. CDR3 sequence: CAWSLRSGNTIYF. The CDR3 coding sequence is TGTGCCTGGAGTCTACGCTCTGGAAACACCATATATTTT.

V gene TRBV7-2 combines with J gene TRBJ2-3, with D possibly being TRBD2 (5 bases). V gave up 5 bases and J gave up 5 bases, with 14 bases separating them. Per the germline V gene, CDR1 is SGHTA and CDR2 is FQGNSA. The CDR3 runs 14 residues. The CDR3 loop is CASSPQARGDTQYF. The CDR3 coding sequence is TGTGCCAGCAGCCCCCAGGCACGGGGAGATACGCAGTATTTT. Together with reference TRBV7-2 and TRBJ2-3, the CDR3 gives the full variable domain: GAGVSQSPSNKVTEKGKDVELRCDPISGHTALYWYRQSLGQGLEFLIYFQGNSAPDKSGLPSDRFSAERTGGSVSTLTIQRTQQEDSAVYLCASSPQARGDTQYFGPGTRLTVL.

A few counts support this clone. The V gene is TRBV6-1, the J gene TRBJ2-1; 10 positions match TRBD1. Germline CDR1 reads MNHNS; CDR2 reads SASEGT. The J segment lost 8 bases and the V segment lost 6 bases, leaving 10 bases of the junction unmatched. The CDR3 is 15 amino acids. CDR3 bases: TGTGCCAGCAGCCCGGACAGGGGGAGGCTCGATGAGCAGTTCTTC. Encoded protein: CASSPDRGRLDEQFF.

The chain employs TRBV6-1 and TRBJ2-5, with D unresolved. V was cut by 10 bases and J by 5 bases, with 11 bases left in between. Germline V gives CDR1 MNHNS, CDR2 SASEGT. The CDR3 loop spans 11 amino acids. The CDR3 is CATSKVETQYF. CDR3 sequence (DNA): TGTGCCACCAGCAAGGTGGAGACCCAGTACTTC.

J is TRBJ2-3 and V is TRBV5-1; D is possibly TRBD1 (5 bases). Trimming stripped 6 bases from V and 2 bases from J, with 10 bases between. Looked up from germline, CDR1 is SGHRS and CDR2 is YFSETQ. The CDR3 has 13 amino acids. The CDR3 here is CASKQQDTDTQYF. The CDR3 DNA is TGCGCCAGCAAACAACAGGACACAGATACGCAGTATTTT.

This clone was seen a handful of times. This CDR3 reads CATSRDLQGNGYTF. CDR3 coding DNA: TGTGCCACCAGCAGAGATCTACAGGGGAATGGCTACACCTTC. This chain joins TRBV15 and TRBJ1-2; 7 bases match TRBD1. Germline V gene data show CDR1 as LNHNV and CDR2 as YYDKDF (reference sequence). CDR3 length equals 14 residues. With 0 bases clipped from V and 6 bases from J, the junction kept 4 bases outside the gene matches.

This clone was detected a few times. The chain combines TRBV30 with TRBJ1-5; D remains ambiguous. The germline gives CDR1 GTSNPN, CDR2 SVGIG (reference sequence). This CDR3 region has 12 residues. The germline V and J ends were trimmed by 2 bases and 3 bases, with 5 bases remaining between them. CDR3 in DNA: TGTGCCTGGAGTCTCGCCAATCAGCCCCAGCATTTT. This encodes CAWSLANQPQHF.

This rearrangement joins TRBV5-6 to TRBJ2-2, with D maybe TRBD2 (7 bases). Germline CDR1 and CDR2: SGHDT and YYEEEE. CDR3 size: 17 residues. Trimming removed 2 bases from V and 0 bases from J, with 14 bases in between. The CDR3 sequence: CASSLPGGYSNTGELFF. Written as DNA, the CDR3 is TGTGCCAGCAGCTTACCGGGGGGCTATTCGAACACCGGGGAGCTGTTTTTT.

DNA for the CDR3: TGTGCCAGTAGTTCCGACCCGACAGGGGGATTTACGACCCAGCATTTT. This encodes CASSSDPTGGFTTQHF. The genes are TRBV19 and TRBJ1-5; 9 bases map to TRBD1. The germline V gene encodes CDR1 LNHDA and CDR2 SQIVND (reference sequence). J was trimmed by 11 bases and V by 5 bases; bases with no gene match: 16. The CDR3 contains 16 residues.

CDR3 loop: CASSRWEGGEQYF. In DNA, the CDR3 is TGTGCCAGCTCCCGATGGGAGGGGGGCGAGCAGTACTTC. V usage is TRBV6-5 and J usage is TRBJ2-7; D perhaps matches TRBD2 (7 bases). This CDR3 spans 13 amino acids. V shed 8 bases and J shed 6 bases, with 17 bases lying between them. The germline CDR1 and CDR2 sequences are MNHEY and SVGAGI.

The rearrangement joins TRBV25-1 to TRBJ2-1; 9 bases align to TRBD1. The germline V gene has CDR1 MGHDK and CDR2 SYGVNS. The V gene end was trimmed by 3 bases and the J gene end by 7 bases; junction bases not matched to a gene: 10. CDR3 length: 16 amino acids. The CDR3 here is CASSDLGQGFGNEQFF. CDR3 DNA: TGTGCCAGCAGTGACCTCGGACAGGGGTTTGGAAATGAGCAGTTCTTC.

The gene calls are TRBV2 and TRBJ2-6; 8 bases are shared with TRBD1. Trimming at V came to 8 bases and at J to 2 bases, leaving 5 bases not matched to a gene. The CDR3 runs 15 residues. The V gene's germline CDR1 is SNHLY and CDR2 FYNNEI. CDR3 in amino acids: CASGQGAPGANVLTF. CDR3 DNA: TGTGCCAGCGGTCAGGGGGCGCCTGGGGCCAACGTCCTGACTTTC.

V usage is TRBV29-1 and J usage is TRBJ1-4, with a weak D call TRBD1 (5 bases). With 4 bases removed from V and 4 bases from J, the gap between germline ends came to 10 bases. The CDR3 runs to 13 residues. CDR1 and CDR2 from the germline V gene are SQVTM and ANQGSEA. CDR3 sequence: CSVVRGLNEKLFF. DNA of the CDR3: TGCAGCGTTGTTCGGGGACTTAATGAAAAACTGTTTTTT.

The chain links TRBV15 to TRBJ1-3; unclear D gene. V lost 6 bases to trimming and J lost 0 bases, with 18 bases between them. The CDR3 contains 17 residues. Germline CDR1 LNHNV, CDR2 YYDKDF (reference sequence). The CDR3 nucleotides read TGTGCCACCAGGATAGCCCCCCTGAGGAGCTCTGGAAACACCATATATTTT. Translation: CATRIAPLRSSGNTIYF.

The CDR3 bases are TGCGCCAGCAGCGACGGGACAGGGTCGAACACCGGGGAGCTGTTTTTT. Its protein is CASSDGTGSNTGELFF. This chain connects TRBV5-1 to TRBJ2-2; TRBD1 matches 9 bases. The junction had 4 bases not matched to a gene; V was cut back by 4 bases and J by 0 bases. CDR1 is SGHRS and CDR2 is YFSETQ in the germline V gene. The CDR3 length is 16 residues.

This clone was seen a few times. The rearrangement uses TRBV5-4 and TRBJ1-1; 7 positions agree with TRBD1. The trim removed 2 bases at V and 5 bases at J, leaving 9 bases unmatched. The CDR3 spans 15 residues. Per germline, CDR1 SGHNT and CDR2 YYREEE (reference sequence). For the CDR3, the DNA is TGTGCCAGCAGCTTTGGGACAGTCGTTGGAACTGAAGCTTTCTTT. Translated: CASSFGTVVGTEAFF.

The V call is TRBV11-1, the J call TRBJ2-7, with D perhaps matching TRBD1 (6 bases). This CDR3 has 14 amino acids. Per germline, CDR1 SGHAT and CDR2 FQDESV (reference sequence). V lost 2 bases and J 5 bases, leaving 13 bases between the germline ends. The CDR3 sequence: CASSLTDRSHEQYF. DNA of the CDR3: TGTGCCAGCAGCTTAACCGACAGGAGTCACGAGCAGTACTTC.

V is TRBV10-3 and J is TRBJ2-7, with 9 nucleotides matching TRBD1. CDR1 and CDR2 from the germline V gene are ENHRY and SYGVKD. This CDR3 spans 14 amino acids. V gave up 2 bases and J gave up 3 bases; unmatched junction bases: 2. The DNA of the CDR3 is TGTGCCATCAGTGAGACAGGGGGCTACTACGAGCAGTACTTC. Protein sequence: CAISETGGYYEQYF.

J is TRBJ2-7 and V is TRBV5-1; no clear D gene. The CDR3 spans 12 residues. Germline V gene data show CDR1 as SGHRS and CDR2 as YFSETQ. The V end was cut by 0 bases, the J end by 6 bases, with 7 bases between. The CDR3 here is CASSLDLGEQYF. The CDR3 bases are TGCGCCAGCAGCTTGGACCTTGGCGAGCAGTACTTC.

This clone was detected only a few times. The CDR3 sequence is CAIRTGDTGELFF. In DNA form, the CDR3 reads TGTGCCATCAGGACAGGGGACACCGGGGAGCTGTTTTTT. This chain uses TRBV10-3 with TRBJ2-2; 8 bases align to TRBD1. V trimming: 6 bases; J trimming: 3 bases; junction bases outside the gene matches: 0. Germline loops: CDR1 ENHRY, CDR2 SYGVKD. This CDR3 comprises 13 residues.

The CDR3 DNA is TGTGCCAGCAGCTTGTGGACCTACGAGCAGTACTTC. Its translation: CASSLWTYEQYF. The J gene is TRBJ2-7, the V gene TRBV5-6; D is undetermined. Germline V lookup: CDR1 SGHDT, CDR2 YYEEEE. Between the trimmed V and J ends, which lost 1 base and 2 bases, there was a span of 4 bases. The CDR3 consists of 12 residues.